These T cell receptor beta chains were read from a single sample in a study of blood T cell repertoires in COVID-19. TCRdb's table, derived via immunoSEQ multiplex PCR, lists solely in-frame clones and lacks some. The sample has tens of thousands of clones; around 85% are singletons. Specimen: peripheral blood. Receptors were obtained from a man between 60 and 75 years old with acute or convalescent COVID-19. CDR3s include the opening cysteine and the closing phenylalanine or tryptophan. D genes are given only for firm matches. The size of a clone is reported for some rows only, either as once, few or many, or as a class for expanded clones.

cdr3_aa: CASKEVGTEAFF
cdr3_nt: TGCGCCTCCAAGGAGGTCGGCACTGAAGCTTTCTTT
clone_size: .
v_call: TRBV5-1
j_call: TRBJ1-1
d_call: .

cdr3_aa: CASSTGQPEKLFF
cdr3_nt: TGTGCCAGCAGCACTGGGCAACCTGAAAAACTGTTTTTT
clone_size: once
v_call: TRBV7-9
j_call: TRBJ1-4
d_call: .

cdr3_aa: CASSYSTSASYNEQFF
cdr3_nt: TGTGCCAGCAGTTACTCGACTAGCGCCTCCTACAATGAGCAGTTCTTC
clone_size: .
v_call: TRBV6-2/TRBV6-3
j_call: TRBJ2-1
d_call: TRBD2

cdr3_aa: CASSIGQGRTEAFF
cdr3_nt: TGTGCCAGCAGTATCGGACAGGGGCGGACTGAAGCTTTCTTT
clone_size: .
v_call: TRBV28
j_call: TRBJ1-1
d_call: TRBD1

cdr3_aa: CASSTDYPLYNEQFF
cdr3_nt: TGCGCCAGCAGCACGGACTACCCTCTCTACAATGAGCAGTTCTTC
clone_size: .
v_call: TRBV5-1
j_call: TRBJ2-1
d_call: .

cdr3_aa: CASSQVGGAQHF
cdr3_nt: TGTGCCAGCAGCCAAGTGGGGGGGGCCCAGCATTTT
clone_size: .
v_call: TRBV3-1/TRBV3-2
j_call: TRBJ1-5
d_call: .

cdr3_aa: CASSLDSGRGETQYF
cdr3_nt: TGTGCCAGCAGCTTAGATAGCGGGAGGGGAGAGACCCAGTACTTC
clone_size: .
v_call: TRBV7-3
j_call: TRBJ2-5
d_call: TRBD2

cdr3_aa: CAISPGGGLAVNEQFF
cdr3_nt: TGTGCCATCAGCCCGGGGGGGGGACTAGCGGTTAATGAGCAGTTCTTC
clone_size: .
v_call: TRBV10-3
j_call: TRBJ2-1
d_call: TRBD2

cdr3_aa: CASSVNEAMSGANVLTF
cdr3_nt: TGTGCCAGCAGCGTAAATGAAGCGATGTCTGGGGCCAACGTCCTGACTTTC
clone_size: .
v_call: TRBV9
j_call: TRBJ2-6
d_call: .

cdr3_aa: CASSYEETGTYEQYF
cdr3_nt: TGTGCCAGCAGTTACGAGGAGACAGGGACCTACGAGCAGTACTTC
clone_size: .
v_call: TRBV6-5
j_call: TRBJ2-7
d_call: TRBD1